The rows below give T cell receptor beta chains drawn from one sample of a study of T cells in localized non-small cell lung cancer. TCRdb keeps only in-frame clones here, not all; method: immunoSEQ multiplex PCR. The repertoire includes some 52,000 clones, about nine tenths of them detected once, and over 15% sits in the top ten. The material was peripheral blood, obtained before any cancer treatment. These receptors all come from a male donor at least 60 years old with stage III squamous cell lung carcinoma. The CDR3 runs from the conserved cysteine through the conserved F or W. Fields, in order: D gene, clone size, J gene, V gene, CDR3 DNA, CDR3 protein. The D gene is left open where the match is weak. Expanded clones get a size class; other rows say once, few or many, or leave the size out.

d_call: TRBD1
clone_size: NA
j_call: TRBJ1-1
v_call: TRBV5-6
cdr3_nt: TGTGCCAGCAGCTTGAGTCCGGGACAGGGATGGAACACTGAAGCTTTCTTT
cdr3_aa: CASSLSPGQGWNTEAFF

d_call: NA
clone_size: NA
j_call: TRBJ2-1
v_call: TRBV6-4
cdr3_nt: TGTGCCAGCAGTGACTCGCGCCGAGTGGGGAAAAATGAGCAGTTCTTC
cdr3_aa: CASSDSRRVGKNEQFF

d_call: TRBD1
clone_size: NA
j_call: TRBJ2-7
v_call: TRBV9
cdr3_nt: TGTGCCAGCAGCCCCAGGGACAGACTTAGGGAGCAGTACTTC
cdr3_aa: CASSPRDRLREQYF

d_call: NA
clone_size: NA
j_call: TRBJ2-2
v_call: TRBV6-5
cdr3_nt: TGTGCCAGCAGTTATTCTGACAGGATCACGACCGGGGAGCTGTTTTTT
cdr3_aa: CASSYSDRITTGELFF

d_call: NA
clone_size: NA
j_call: TRBJ1-5
v_call: TRBV6-1
cdr3_nt: TGTGCCAGCAGACAGTCCCCTTATAGCAATCAGCCCCAGCATTTT
cdr3_aa: CASRQSPYSNQPQHF

d_call: TRBD1
clone_size: NA
j_call: TRBJ2-1
v_call: TRBV27
cdr3_nt: TGTGCCAGCAGTTTGGACAGGGAGATCTACAATGAGCAGTTCTTC
cdr3_aa: CASSLDREIYNEQFF

d_call: NA
clone_size: NA
j_call: TRBJ1-6
v_call: TRBV15
cdr3_nt: TGTGCCACCAGCCTTCAGAGCTCCTATAATTCACCCCTCCACTTT
cdr3_aa: CATSLQSSYNSPLHF

d_call: NA
clone_size: NA
j_call: TRBJ2-3
v_call: TRBV2
cdr3_nt: TGTGCCAGCAGTTTCACAGATACGCAGTATTTT
cdr3_aa: CASSFTDTQYF

d_call: NA
clone_size: NA
j_call: TRBJ2-5
v_call: TRBV9
cdr3_nt: TGTGCCAGCAGCGTAAGTCGGGGGAGTCGAGAGACCCAGTACTTC
cdr3_aa: CASSVSRGSRETQYF

d_call: NA
clone_size: NA
j_call: TRBJ2-5
v_call: TRBV12-5
cdr3_nt: TGTGCTAGTGGTTTGGAAATTGGGCGCGAAGAGACCCAGTACTTC
cdr3_aa: CASGLEIGREETQYF

d_call: TRBD2
clone_size: NA
j_call: TRBJ2-2
v_call: TRBV5-4
cdr3_nt: TGTGCCAGCAGCTTGGGGGCTAGCGGGGGCCTGAACACCGGGGAGCTGTTTTTT
cdr3_aa: CASSLGASGGLNTGELFF

d_call: NA
clone_size: NA
j_call: TRBJ1-1
v_call: TRBV7-9
cdr3_nt: TGTGCCAGCAGCCCCCCCCCAGTGAACACTGAAGCTTTCTTT
cdr3_aa: CASSPPPVNTEAFF

d_call: NA
clone_size: once
j_call: TRBJ1-1
v_call: TRBV7-9
cdr3_nt: TGTGCCAGCAGCTTAGAGGGCCTCACTGAAGCTTTCTTT
cdr3_aa: CASSLEGLTEAFF

d_call: NA
clone_size: NA
j_call: TRBJ2-3
v_call: TRBV7-9
cdr3_nt: TGTGCCAGCAGCTTAGGTGGGACGAGGACAGATACGCAGTATTTT
cdr3_aa: CASSLGGTRTDTQYF

d_call: NA
clone_size: few
j_call: TRBJ1-1
v_call: TRBV11-2
cdr3_nt: TGTGCCAGCAGCCCATCGGGGTTAGCGGGGGCGTACACTGAAGCTTTCTTT
cdr3_aa: CASSPSGLAGAYTEAFF

d_call: NA
clone_size: few
j_call: TRBJ1-2
v_call: TRBV28
cdr3_nt: TGTGCCAGCAGTCCCAGGTTTAACTATGGCTACACCTTC
cdr3_aa: CASSPRFNYGYTF

d_call: TRBD1
clone_size: NA
j_call: TRBJ1-4
v_call: TRBV6-1
cdr3_nt: TGTGCCAGCAGTATCTCGGGACAGATTAATGAAAAACTGTTTTTT
cdr3_aa: CASSISGQINEKLFF

d_call: TRBD2
clone_size: NA
j_call: TRBJ2-7
v_call: TRBV19
cdr3_nt: TGTGCCAGTAGGCCTTCTGGGGGGGCCTACGAGCAGTACTTC
cdr3_aa: CASRPSGGAYEQYF

d_call: NA
clone_size: NA
j_call: TRBJ2-7
v_call: TRBV6-6
cdr3_nt: TGTGCCAGCAGTTCAACAGACTACGAGCAGTACTTC
cdr3_aa: CASSSTDYEQYF

d_call: NA
clone_size: once
j_call: TRBJ2-7
v_call: TRBV5-4
cdr3_nt: TGTGCCAGCAGCTTGAACAGGATTTACGAGCAGTACTTC
cdr3_aa: CASSLNRIYEQYF

d_call: NA
clone_size: NA
j_call: TRBJ1-3
v_call: TRBV5-1
cdr3_nt: TGCGCCAGCAGCTTGGGAGACGGGGTGAGCTCTGGAAACACCATATATTTT
cdr3_aa: CASSLGDGVSSGNTIYF

d_call: NA
clone_size: NA
j_call: TRBJ1-1
v_call: TRBV5-4
cdr3_nt: TGTGCCAGCAGCGCTTGGACCGGACCGAACACTGAAGCTTTCTTT
cdr3_aa: CASSAWTGPNTEAFF

d_call: NA
clone_size: NA
j_call: TRBJ1-4
v_call: TRBV9
cdr3_nt: TGTGCCAGCAGCGTCCAGGGTGTGGGTGAAAAACTGTTTTTT
cdr3_aa: CASSVQGVGEKLFF

d_call: NA
clone_size: NA
j_call: TRBJ1-5
v_call: TRBV20-1
cdr3_nt: TGCAGTGCTAGTAGGAATCAGCCCCAGCATTTT
cdr3_aa: CSASRNQPQHF

d_call: NA
clone_size: NA
j_call: TRBJ1-1
v_call: TRBV25-1
cdr3_nt: TGTGCCAGCAGTGCGGACAGTTGGTACACTGAAGCTTTCTTT
cdr3_aa: CASSADSWYTEAFF

d_call: TRBD1
clone_size: NA
j_call: TRBJ1-2
v_call: TRBV4-2
cdr3_nt: TGTGCCAGCAGCCGCCGGGACAGGGCGGATGGCTACACCTTC
cdr3_aa: CASSRRDRADGYTF

d_call: NA
clone_size: NA
j_call: TRBJ1-2
v_call: TRBV30
cdr3_nt: TGTGCCTGGAGAGTCTGGGGGGCGGATGGCTACACCTTC
cdr3_aa: CAWRVWGADGYTF

d_call: NA
clone_size: NA
j_call: TRBJ1-2
v_call: TRBV4-2
cdr3_nt: TGTGCCAGCAGCCAAGTAGTCCAGGCTAACTATGGCTACACCTTC
cdr3_aa: CASSQVVQANYGYTF

d_call: NA
clone_size: NA
j_call: TRBJ1-4
v_call: TRBV11-2
cdr3_nt: TGTGCCAGCAGCTCGTACTGGGCAGGGATGGGTGAAAAACTGTTTTTT
cdr3_aa: CASSSYWAGMGEKLFF

d_call: NA
clone_size: NA
j_call: TRBJ2-1
v_call: TRBV28
cdr3_nt: TGTGCCAGCAGTTCTTCCCAAACCTACAATGAGCAGTTCTTC
cdr3_aa: CASSSSQTYNEQFF

d_call: NA
clone_size: NA
j_call: TRBJ2-1
v_call: TRBV29-1
cdr3_nt: TGCAGCGTTGGATCAAGGACTTCCTACAATGAGCAGTTCTTC
cdr3_aa: CSVGSRTSYNEQFF

d_call: TRBD2
clone_size: NA
j_call: TRBJ2-1
v_call: TRBV27
cdr3_nt: TGTGCCAGCAGTCCCTGGACTAGCGGATACAATGAGCAGTTCTTC
cdr3_aa: CASSPWTSGYNEQFF

d_call: NA
clone_size: few
j_call: TRBJ2-1
v_call: TRBV7-2
cdr3_nt: TGTGCCAGCAGCCCAAGGCTGATCCTGGAGCAGTTCTTC
cdr3_aa: CASSPRLILEQFF

d_call: TRBD2
clone_size: NA
j_call: TRBJ2-7
v_call: TRBV5-1
cdr3_nt: TGCGCCAGCAGCACCCGGACTAGCGGGAGGATTTACGAGCAGTACTTC
cdr3_aa: CASSTRTSGRIYEQYF

d_call: NA
clone_size: NA
j_call: TRBJ1-5
v_call: TRBV2
cdr3_nt: TGTGCCAGCAGTGACCTGGGAGGGAGCAATCAGCCCCAGCATTTT
cdr3_aa: CASSDLGGSNQPQHF